The clone carrying this T cell receptor beta chain appeared a few times. Its target is not known. These data originate in a study of T-cell memory formation after mild COVID-19. Findings of the study overall: Pre-infection memory harbored some responding clones, suggesting cross-reactive memory joined. A second wave expanding day 15 to 37 was CD4+-biased; contracting clones were balanced. Among clones peaking at day 37 in the second wave, SARS-CoV-2 specificity remained unconfirmed. Contracting CD8+ clones were enriched in EMRA, CD4+ mainly in CM and EM.

TCRdb ran MiXCR on the 5' RACE reads and lists one entry per CDR3 protein. The sample records about 260,000 distinct CDR3 sequences, 15% to 20% being singletons. Between the trimmed V and J ends, which lost 3 bases and 4 bases, there was a span of 15 bases. The CDR3 spans 15 residues. CDR1 and CDR2 (germline): SGHNT, YENEEA. The chain couples TRBV11-3 to TRBJ2-5; TRBD1 might be the D (5 bases). The sequence came from a man aged 18-30 years who had mild COVID-19 (a few samples of this study predate the infection). Cell type and time point are not known. Source material: PBMCs or a T cell subset sorted from them (not recorded which). In DNA form, the CDR3 reads TGTGCCAGCAGCTTTGGGGCAGGTTCCCCAGAGACCCAGTACTTC. It yields the protein CASSFGAGSPETQYF.